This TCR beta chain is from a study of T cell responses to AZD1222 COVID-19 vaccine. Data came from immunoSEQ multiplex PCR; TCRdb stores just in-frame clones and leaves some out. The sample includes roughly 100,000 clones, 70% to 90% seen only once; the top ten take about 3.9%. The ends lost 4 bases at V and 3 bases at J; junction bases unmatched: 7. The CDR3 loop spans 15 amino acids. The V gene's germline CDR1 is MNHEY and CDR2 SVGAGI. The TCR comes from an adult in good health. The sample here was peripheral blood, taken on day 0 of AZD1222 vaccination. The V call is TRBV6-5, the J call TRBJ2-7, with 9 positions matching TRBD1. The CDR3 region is CASSFGTGSVYEQYF. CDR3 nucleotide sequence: TGTGCCAGCAGTTTCGGGACAGGGTCGGTCTACGAGCAGTACTTC.